Below are 25 T cell receptor beta chains sequenced from a single sample in a study of T-cell memory formation after mild COVID-19. MiXCR was run by TCRdb on the 5' RACE reads, yielding one entry per CDR3 protein. In the table there are roughly 110,000 distinct CDR3 sequences, roughly an eighth of which are singletons. Specimen: PBMCs or a T cell subset sorted from them (not recorded which). These receptor sequences come from a man between 18 and 35 years old who had mild COVID-19 (a few samples of this study predate the infection). Cell type and time point are not known.

This clonotype was recorded a few times. In DNA, the CDR3 is TGTGCCAGCAGCTTAGACGGGGGGCGGGATGAGCAGTTCTTC. It is translated as CASSLDGGRDEQFF. The V and J genes are TRBV7-9 and TRBJ2-1; a weak D match, TRBD2 (7 bases). The germline CDR1 and CDR2 sequences are SEHNR and FQNEAQ (reference sequence). V gave up 1 base and J gave up 8 bases, with 12 bases separating them. CDR3 size: 14 residues.

J is TRBJ2-3 and V is TRBV29-1; D is ambiguous. The germline gives CDR1 SQVTM, CDR2 ANQGSEA. The ends were cut back, 4 bases at V and 6 bases at J, with 11 bases in the middle. This CDR3 spans 12 amino acids. Written as DNA, the CDR3 is TGCAGCGTTGTGGTTAGATTGGATACGCAGTATTTT. Protein product: CSVVVRLDTQYF.

This chain uses TRBV7-9 with TRBJ2-7; TRBD1 might be the D (6 bases). Germline CDR1 reads SEHNR; CDR2 reads FQNEAQ (reference sequence). Between the trimmed V and J ends, which lost 5 bases and 6 bases, there was a span of 11 bases. There are 12 residues in the CDR3. The DNA of the CDR3 is TGTGCCAGCAGCCGGGACACCCCCGAGCAGTACTTC. Translated: CASSRDTPEQYF.

This chain connects TRBV6-5 to TRBJ2-7, with TRBD1 matching over 8 bases. Looked up from germline, CDR1 is MNHEY and CDR2 is SVGAGI. The J segment lost 5 bases and the V segment lost 0 bases, leaving 15 bases of the junction unmatched. The CDR3 is 18 amino acids. CDR3 coding DNA: TGTGCCAGCAGTTACTCCCCCCCGGGACAGGTCTCATCGAACGAGCAGTACTTC. Protein sequence: CASSYSPPGQVSSNEQYF.

This clonotype has a count of ten or more. The rearrangement links TRBV5-6 to TRBJ2-5, with D maybe TRBD2 (5 bases). The ends were cut back, 3 bases at V and 3 bases at J, with 9 bases in the middle. The CDR3 is 13 residues long. Germline V gives CDR1 SGHDT, CDR2 YYEEEE. In nucleotides, the CDR3 is TGTGCCAGCAGCTCGGGGATCGAAGAGACCCAGTACTTC. Translated: CASSSGIEETQYF.

This clonotype was observed a single time. This rearrangement joins TRBV29-1 to TRBJ1-2, with 8 bases fitting TRBD1. The CDR3 consists of 16 residues. From germline, CDR1 is SQVTM and CDR2 ANQGSEA. Germline trimming cut 4 bases from V and 8 bases from J; bases unmatched to any gene: 18. Here the CDR3 reads CSVAEELGRGPGGYTF. CDR3 in DNA: TGCAGCGTTGCAGAAGAGTTGGGCAGGGGGCCTGGCGGCTACACCTTC. The entire variable domain, with the rest obtained from reference TRBV29-1 and TRBJ1-2, is as follows: SAVISQKPSRDICQRGTSLTIQCQVDSQVTMMFWYRQQPGQSLTLIATANQGSEATYESGFVIDKFPISRPNLTFSTLTVSNMSPEDSSIYLCSVAEELGRGPGGYTFGSGTRLTVV.

The chain links TRBV10-2 to TRBJ2-7, with TRBD1 identical over 7 bases. Germline CDR1 reads WSHSY; CDR2 reads SAAADI. The trim removed 7 bases at V and 7 bases at J, leaving 13 bases unmatched. The CDR3 contains 14 residues. CDR3 residues: CASTNRGNRWEQYF. Here the CDR3 DNA reads TGCGCCAGCACGAACAGGGGAAATAGGTGGGAGCAGTACTTC.

This clonotype appeared many times. The chain combines TRBV4-3 with TRBJ1-2; tentative D call: TRBD1 (5 bases). The V and J ends lost 0 bases and 7 bases respectively, with 12 bases between them. CDR1 is LGHNA, CDR2 YSLEER, per germline. This CDR3 is built from 14 residues. The CDR3 region is CASSQDTGAGGYTF. The CDR3 coding sequence is TGCGCCAGCAGCCAAGATACCGGGGCTGGTGGCTACACCTTC.

This clonotype was found a few times. This chain connects TRBV25-1 to TRBJ1-2, with D unclear. Germline V CDR1 and CDR2: MGHDK, SYGVNS. V shed 6 bases and J shed 8 bases, with 10 bases lying between them. There are 11 residues in the CDR3. CDR3 loop: CASSGRRGYTF. In nucleotides, the CDR3 is TGTGCCAGCAGCGGCCGCAGGGGCTACACCTTC.

The genes are TRBV21-1 and TRBJ2-2; TRBD1 is taken as the D call from the table, unchecked against the DNA. TRBV21-1 is marked as a pseudogene. The CDR3 runs 15 residues. CDR3 DNA sequence: TGTGCCAGCACCGCAGGGGGGGAGAACACCGGGGAGCTGTTTTTT. Translation: CASTAGGENTGELFF.

The V gene is TRBV11-2, the J gene TRBJ2-6; TRBD1 matches at 9 bases. The germline CDR1 and CDR2 sequences are SGHAT and FQNNGV. This CDR3 contains 17 residues. With 6 bases clipped from V and 2 bases from J, the junction kept 8 bases outside the gene matches. The CDR3 bases are TGTGCCAGCAGACATGACAGGGGGTTGCCTGGGGCCAACGTCCTGACTTTC. Residues: CASRHDRGLPGANVLTF.

The chain employs TRBV14 and TRBJ2-7, with D maybe TRBD1 (5 bases). The CDR3 sequence is 15 residues long. CDR1 is SGHDN and CDR2 is FVKESK in the germline V gene. Trimming removed 0 bases from V and 2 bases from J, with 11 bases in between. CDR3 sequence reads: CASSQELQGPYEQYF. The CDR3 DNA sequence: TGTGCCAGCAGCCAAGAATTGCAGGGTCCCTACGAGCAGTACTTC.

A few counts support this clonotype. This chain joins TRBV7-3 and TRBJ2-3, with D possibly being TRBD1 (5 bases). The CDR3 is 14 amino acids. Trimming stripped 1 base from V and 2 bases from J, with 7 bases between. Germline CDR1 reads SGHTA; CDR2 reads FQGTGA. The CDR3 is CASSLMDNTDTQYF. CDR3 DNA: TGTGCCAGCAGCTTAATGGACAACACAGATACGCAGTATTTT.

This chain joins TRBV19 and TRBJ2-1; TRBD2 matches 13 bases. The CDR3 sequence is 15 residues long. CDR1 is LNHDA, CDR2 SQIVND, per germline (reference sequence). Unmatched junction bases numbered 4, after V lost 7 bases and J lost 4 bases. Written as DNA, the CDR3 is TGTGCCAGTACCCAACTAGCGGGGGGGTACAATGAGCAGTTCTTC. This codes for CASTQLAGGYNEQFF.

This clonotype was detected ten times or more. The CDR3 bases are TGCGCCAGCAGCCAGGATCGCCAGGGGATCACCTGGGACACTGAAGCTTTCTTT. Encoded protein: CASSQDRQGITWDTEAFF. V usage is TRBV4-3 and J usage is TRBJ1-1, with TRBD1 as a possible D gene (6 bases). The V gene lost 3 bases and the J gene lost 3 bases, with 23 bases spanning the gap. CDR1 and CDR2 from the germline V gene are LGHNA and YSLEER. The CDR3 runs 18 residues.

The chain uses TRBV7-9 and TRBJ1-1; D might be TRBD1 (5 bases). The germline V and J ends were trimmed by 6 bases and 2 bases, with 13 bases remaining between them. This CDR3 has 14 residues. Germline V CDR1 and CDR2: SEHNR, FQNEAQ (reference sequence). The CDR3 here is CASRPTGGNTEAFF. In DNA form, the CDR3 reads TGTGCCAGCAGACCAACTGGGGGAAACACTGAAGCTTTCTTT.

This clonotype was counted only a few times. The rearrangement joins TRBV6-6 to TRBJ2-1; D may be TRBD1 or TRBD2 (5 bases each). The germline V and J ends were trimmed by 5 bases and 5 bases, with 13 bases remaining between them. Germline loops: CDR1 MNHNY, CDR2 SVGAGI (reference sequence). CDR3 size: 14 residues. CDR3 protein: CASSIPGPNNEQFF. The CDR3 coding sequence is TGTGCCAGCAGTATTCCGGGACCAAACAATGAGCAGTTCTTC.

The J gene is TRBJ1-1, the V gene TRBV7-9; 7 positions match TRBD1. Germline CDR1 reads SEHNR; CDR2 reads FQNEAQ (reference sequence). The CDR3 contains 12 residues. J lost 6 bases, V lost 7 bases, and 5 bases had no gene match. The CDR3 region is CASTDRAAEAFF. CDR3 bases: TGTGCCAGCACCGACAGGGCCGCTGAAGCTTTCTTT.

This clonotype has more than one count but fewer than ten. The chain uses TRBV5-1 and TRBJ1-1; no definite D call. Trimming stripped 2 bases from V and 0 bases from J, with 11 bases between. Germline assignment: CDR1 SGHRS and CDR2 YFSETQ. This CDR3 is 15 amino acids long. The CDR3 sequence is CASSFRPLLNTEAFF. CDR3 nucleotide sequence: TGCGCCAGCAGCTTTCGACCCTTGTTGAACACTGAAGCTTTCTTT.

This chain joins TRBV6-6 and TRBJ2-1; 14 bases are shared with TRBD2. The CDR3 totals 16 residues. CDR1 MNHNY and CDR2 SVGAGI come from the germline V gene (reference sequence). V lost 5 bases, J lost 7 bases, and 7 bases stayed unmatched. The DNA for the CDR3 is TGTGCCAGCAGTACTTGGGGACTAGCGGGGGAGAATGAGCAGTTCTTC. It yields the protein CASSTWGLAGENEQFF.

A few counts support this clonotype. The chain combines TRBV7-9 with TRBJ2-7; TRBD1 is a possible D gene (6 bases). Trimming stripped 3 bases from V and 0 bases from J, with 12 bases between. The germline CDR1 and CDR2 sequences are SEHNR and FQNEAQ (reference sequence). CDR3 size: 15 residues. The CDR3 bases are TGTGCCAGCAGCTTCAGGGGTCTTAGCTCCTACGAGCAGTACTTC. This sequence encodes CASSFRGLSSYEQYF.

The chain combines TRBV7-9 with TRBJ2-2; D might be TRBD1 (6 bases). The V gene's germline CDR1 is SEHNR and CDR2 FQNEAQ (reference sequence). Deletions cut 6 bases from V and 3 bases from J, with 14 bases between. This CDR3 contains 15 residues. CDR3 in amino acids: CASSFRQADTGELFF. Written as DNA, the CDR3 is TGTGCCAGCAGTTTCCGACAGGCTGACACCGGGGAGCTGTTTTTT.

The V and J genes are TRBV30 and TRBJ2-3; 7 nucleotides align to TRBD1. CDR3 length: 14 amino acids. Germline V gives CDR1 GTSNPN, CDR2 SVGIG (reference sequence). J was trimmed by 1 base and V by 5 bases; bases with no gene match: 6. In DNA, the CDR3 is TGTGCCTGGGGGCTACAGGGGCGCACAGATACGCAGTATTTT. It specifies CAWGLQGRTDTQYF. Full variable domain (rest looked up from reference TRBV30 and TRBJ2-3): SQTIHQWPATLVQPVGSPLSLECTVEGTSNPNLYWYRQAAGRGLQLLFYSVGIGQISSEVPQNLSASRPQDRQFILSSKKLLLSDSGFYLCAWGLQGRTDTQYFGPGTRLTVL.

This clonotype occurred many times. The chain is built from TRBV5-1 and TRBJ1-1; 8 bases fit TRBD1. The length of the CDR3 is 15 residues. Germline V lookup: CDR1 SGHRS, CDR2 YFSETQ. With 0 bases clipped from V and 3 bases from J, the junction kept 4 bases outside the gene matches. The CDR3 is CASSLGTGLDTEAFF. CDR3 DNA: TGCGCCAGCAGCTTGGGGACAGGGTTGGACACTGAAGCTTTCTTT.

The chain recombines TRBV28 with TRBJ2-1; perhaps TRBD2 as D (7 bases). Deletions cut 8 bases from V and 10 bases from J, with 12 bases between. This CDR3 spans 11 amino acids. Germline CDR1 and CDR2: MDHEN and SYDVKM. CDR3 coding DNA: TGTGCCAGCGGCGGGGGCCGGGAGCAGTTCTTC. This encodes CASGGGREQFF. Full variable domain (missing parts from reference TRBV28 and TRBJ2-1): DVKVTQSSRYLVKRTGEKVFLECVQDMDHENMFWYRQDPGLGLRLIYFSYDVKMKEKGDIPEGYSVSREKKERFSLILESASTNQTSMYLCASGGGREQFFGPGTRLTVL.